This T cell receptor (beta chain) was observed in a study of T cell responses to AZD1222 COVID-19 vaccine. This clone turned up a few times. CDR1 PRHDT and CDR2 FYEKMQ come from the germline V gene (reference sequence). The junction had 11 bases not matched to a gene; V was cut back by 6 bases and J by 8 bases. The CDR3 is 14 residues long. Some clones are missing from TCRdb's copy, which holds only in-frame ones; the method was immunoSEQ multiplex PCR. The sample carries 120,000 to 150,000 clones, approximately 85% recorded once. The clonotype originates from an adult in good health. The sequencing here drew on peripheral blood, taken on day 0 of MenACWY control vaccination. The J gene is TRBJ1-2, the V gene TRBV13; the match to TRBD1 covers 8 bases. The DNA of the CDR3 is TGTGCCAGCAGTTCCTTCGGGACAGGCTTAGGCTACACCTTC. Its protein product is CASSSFGTGLGYTF.